These T cell receptor beta chains were read from a single sample in a study of shared clonotypes between healthy human individuals. The method was immunoSEQ multiplex PCR; TCRdb's version includes in-frame clones alone and lacks a portion of them. The sample lists some 240,000 clones, approximately 65% occurring once. Sequencing was performed on memory CD4+ T cells sorted from blood. Receptor source: a man aged 25 to 40 in good health. CDR3s include the opening cysteine and the closing phenylalanine or tryptophan. The D gene is left open where the match is weak. Clone size is given for some rows only: seen once, a few or many times, or a class if the clone is expanded.

>many|TRBV27|TRBJ1-4|.
CASSLMAGVGTNEKLFF
TGTGCCAGCAGTTTAATGGCAGGGGTAGGGACTAATGAAAAACTGTTTTTT
>.|TRBV29-1|TRBJ2-3|TRBD1
CSVGGGKQGASDTQYF
TGCAGCGTTGGGGGTGGAAAACAGGGGGCGTCAGATACGCAGTATTTT
>.|TRBV5-4|TRBJ2-5|TRBD1
CASSRGDRAETQYF
TGTGCCAGCAGCCGGGGGGACAGGGCGGAGACCCAGTACTTC
>.|TRBV5-4|TRBJ2-1|TRBD2
CASSPTSGRLNEQFF
TGTGCCAGCAGCCCTACTAGCGGGAGGCTCAATGAGCAGTTCTTC
>.|TRBV28|TRBJ2-5|.
CASSSRETQYF
TGTGCCAGCAGTTCTAGGGAGACCCAGTACTTC
>.|TRBV7-6|TRBJ2-7|.
CASSFGASNSLYEQYF
TGTGCCAGCAGCTTCGGGGCTAGCAACTCCCTATACGAGCAGTACTTC
>.|TRBV18|TRBJ2-3|.
CASSPWGGQLTDTQYF
TGTGCCAGCTCACCATGGGGGGGACAGCTCACAGATACGCAGTATTTT
>many|TRBV6-1|TRBJ2-7|.
CASSEQVSGEREQYF
TGTGCCAGCAGTGAACAAGTCTCCGGGGAGCGCGAGCAGTACTTC
>few|TRBV27|TRBJ2-1|TRBD1
CASRMTGTGAYNEQFF
TGTGCCAGCAGAATGACAGGGACAGGTGCCTACAATGAGCAGTTCTTC
>.|TRBV28|TRBJ1-2|.
CASRDRILDGYTF
TGTGCCAGCAGAGACAGGATTCTGGATGGCTACACCTTC
>.|TRBV18|TRBJ2-1|.
CASSSTPLSYNEQFF
TGTGCCAGCTCGTCTACACCCCTCTCCTACAATGAGCAGTTCTTC
>.|TRBV7-9|TRBJ2-5|TRBD1
CASSLSGQGRKTQYF
TGTGCCAGCAGCTTAAGTGGACAGGGTCGAAAGACCCAGTACTTC
>few|TRBV11-3|TRBJ1-5|.
CASSLERGLHQPQHF
TGTGCCAGCAGCTTAGAACGGGGCCTACATCAGCCCCAGCATTTT
>once|TRBV7-2|TRBJ2-1|.
CASSRDRGYNEQFF
TGTGCCAGCAGCAGGGATCGCGGGTACAATGAGCAGTTCTTC
>.|TRBV5-1|TRBJ2-7|.
CASSLDRYEQYF
TGCGCCAGCAGCTTGGATCGCTACGAGCAGTACTTC
>.|TRBV5-4|TRBJ2-5|.
CASSLTGNPEETQYF
TGTGCCAGCAGCCTTACAGGGAATCCCGAAGAGACCCAGTACTTC
>.|TRBV2|TRBJ2-5|TRBD1
CASSTRQGETQYF
TGTGCCAGCAGTACCAGACAGGGGGAGACCCAGTACTTC
>.|TRBV1|TRBJ2-1|.
CTSSQVLSSPQSGKRIEQFF
TGCACCAGCAGCCAAGTGTTGTCCAGTCCCCAAAGTGGAAAGCGGATTGAGCAGTTCTTC
>.|TRBV11-2|TRBJ1-2|.
CASSPRVRAYGYTF
TGTGCCAGCAGCCCTCGGGTCCGAGCGTATGGCTACACCTTC
>.|TRBV19|TRBJ2-1|TRBD1
CASSGFGTGGYNEQFF
TGTGCCAGTAGTGGCTTCGGGACAGGGGGCTACAATGAGCAGTTCTTC
>.|TRBV2|TRBJ2-5|.
CASAQERRRGETQYF
TGTGCCAGCGCCCAAGAGCGGAGGCGGGGAGAGACCCAGTACTTC
>.|TRBV6-5|TRBJ2-1|.
CASTGGLSGSEQFF
TGTGCCAGTACAGGGGGACTATCCGGCAGTGAGCAGTTCTTC
>.|TRBV30|TRBJ2-3|TRBD2
CAWRGLADTDTQYF
TGTGCCTGGCGAGGACTAGCGGACACAGATACGCAGTATTTT
>few|TRBV6-6|TRBJ1-5|TRBD1
CASRRRGQSGNQPQHF
TGTGCCAGCAGAAGGAGGGGGCAATCGGGCAATCAGCCCCAGCATTTT
>.|TRBV5-3|TRBJ2-6|.
CARSLAIGGGPLTF
TGTGCCAGAAGCTTGGCGATCGGAGGGGGCCCTCTGACTTTC
>.|TRBV9|TRBJ2-7|.
CASSSGLGVGENEQYF
TGTGCCAGCAGCTCGGGACTCGGTGTGGGGGAAAACGAGCAGTACTTC
>few|TRBV2|TRBJ2-2|.
CASSTVGELFF
TGTGCCAGCAGTACCGTCGGGGAGCTGTTTTTT
>.|TRBV11-3|TRBJ1-1|.
CASSSRGGTEAFF
TGTGCCAGCAGCTCCCGCGGGGGGACTGAAGCTTTCTTT
>.|TRBV6-6|TRBJ2-5|.
CASSVRIGETQYF
TGTGCCAGCAGCGTGCGTATTGGGGAGACCCAGTACTTC
>once|TRBV11-1|TRBJ2-7|.
CASGWQPYEQYF
TGTGCCAGCGGGTGGCAGCCCTACGAGCAGTACTTC
>.|TRBV28|TRBJ2-4|.
CASSLKGRRAKNIQYF
TGTGCCAGCAGTTTAAAAGGAAGGCGGGCCAAAAACATTCAGTACTTC
>.|TRBV15|TRBJ2-5|TRBD2
CATSRSYQTSGETQYF
TGTGCCACCAGCAGATCTTACCAGACTAGCGGGGAGACCCAGTACTTC
>.|TRBV12-5|TRBJ2-7|.
CASGQGRSYEQYF
TGTGCTAGTGGTCAGGGACGGTCCTACGAGCAGTACTTC
>.|TRBV6-1|TRBJ2-3|.
CASSVYAGLTDTQYF
TGTGCCAGCAGTGTATACGCGGGACTCACAGATACGCAGTATTTT
>.|TRBV6-6|TRBJ1-2|.
CASSPGREGYTF
TGTGCCAGCAGTCCCGGGCGGGAAGGCTACACCTTC
>.|TRBV20-1|TRBJ2-7|.
CSAKFGYEQYF
TGCAGTGCTAAGTTCGGTTACGAGCAGTACTTC
>few|TRBV28|TRBJ1-5|.
CASSLGGEGEPQHF
TGTGCCAGCAGTTTAGGGGGTGAAGGCGAGCCCCAGCATTTT
>.|TRBV4-2|TRBJ2-3|TRBD2
CASSQGTSPSTDTQYF
TGTGCCAGCAGCCAAGGGACTAGCCCTAGCACAGATACGCAGTATTTT
>.|TRBV5-1|TRBJ1-2|.
CASSLIPNYGYTF
TGCGCCAGCAGCCTTATACCTAACTATGGCTACACCTTC
>few|TRBV7-9|TRBJ2-2|.
CASSLREITGELFF
TGTGCCAGCAGCTTAAGGGAGATAACCGGGGAGCTGTTTTTT
>.|TRBV2|TRBJ2-7|.
CASSERDYEQYF
TGTGCCAGCAGTGAAAGAGACTACGAGCAGTACTTC
>.|TRBV29-1|TRBJ2-1|TRBD2
CSVGTSGLKQFF
TGCAGCGTTGGGACTAGCGGGTTAAAGCAGTTCTTC
>.|TRBV14|TRBJ2-3|TRBD2
CASSPSGRATDTQYF
TGTGCCAGCAGCCCTAGCGGGAGGGCCACAGATACGCAGTATTTT
>.|TRBV19|TRBJ1-1|.
CASSIDGNTEAFF
TGTGCCAGTAGTATTGACGGAAACACTGAAGCTTTCTTT
>.|TRBV7-8|TRBJ1-5|.
CASSLGPRAVWGQPQHF
TGTGCCAGCAGCTTAGGCCCCAGGGCGGTATGGGGTCAGCCCCAGCATTTT
>.|TRBV28|TRBJ1-2|TRBD1
CASSLLRDRVNYGYTF
TGTGCCAGCAGTTTGCTAAGGGACAGGGTAAACTATGGCTACACCTTC